Below, one T cell receptor (beta chain) is given with its context. V lost 0 bases and J lost 7; bases outside the gene matches: 10. Germline CDR1 reads MRHNA; CDR2 reads SNTAGT. This CDR3 has 17 residues. This specimen belongs to a study of T cell changes during pregnancy in multiple sclerosis. Profiling relied on immunoSEQ multiplex PCR, and the TCRdb table lists in-frame clones only, not all of them. Counted here are 80,000 to 95,000 clones, 90% to 95% occurring once; the ten biggest clones make up more than 0.95%. The starting material was peripheral blood, obtained in the second trimester of pregnancy. This chain links TRBV6-4 with TRBJ2-1; 9 bases match TRBD2. This clonotype originated in a female donor with multiple sclerosis, enrolled in a pregnancy study. CDR3 residues: CASSDSRLAGVKNEQFF. CDR3 nucleotide sequence: TGTGCCAGCAGTGACTCGAGGTTAGCGGGAGTTAAGAATGAGCAGTTCTTC.